Following are 24 T cell receptor beta chains from one sample sequenced in a study of cytomegalovirus exposure and HLA in healthy donors. Both 60 Vbeta primers and 13 Jbeta primers went into the PCR. Sequencing was performed with immunoSEQ multiplex PCR; in TCRdb, only in-frame clones are kept and a portion is missing. The sample has about 110,000 clones, about four fifths seen once. Input material: PBMCs. These receptors came from a woman aged 18-30 years in good health and CMV-seropositive.

The chain is built from TRBV29-1 and TRBJ1-5; possibly TRBD1 for D (5 bases). Per the germline V gene, CDR1 is SQVTM and CDR2 is ANQGSEA. The length of the CDR3 is 13 residues. Trimming took 4 bases from V and 7 from J, leaving 14 bases between them. The CDR3 here is CSVGRAPGQPQHF. The CDR3, as DNA: TGCAGCGTTGGCAGGGCCCCAGGCCAGCCCCAGCATTTT.

The rearrangement links TRBV6-5 to TRBJ2-5; no clear D. Trimming removed 5 bases from V and 4 bases from J, with 8 bases in between. The length of the CDR3 is 12 residues. Germline assignment: CDR1 MNHEY and CDR2 SVGAGI. The CDR3 DNA is TGTGCCAGCAGTAGGAGCGCAGAGACCCAGTACTTC. As protein: CASSRSAETQYF.

This chain connects TRBV10-3 to TRBJ1-1; TRBD1 might be the D (6 bases). V lost 0 bases and J lost 3, with 11 bases in between. In germline, CDR1 is ENHRY, CDR2 SYGVKD. This CDR3 is 15 amino acids long. The CDR3 sequence is CAISESMDSYTEAFF. The CDR3 DNA is TGTGCCATCAGTGAGTCGATGGACAGCTACACTGAAGCTTTCTTT.

The chain links TRBV12-1 to TRBJ2-7; TRBD2 is the table's D call, not checked against the DNA. TRBV12-1 has pseudogene status. CDR3 size: 15 residues. This chain's CDR3 is CASSFEAGTACEQYF. CDR3 coding DNA: TGTGCCAGCAGCTTTGAAGCGGGAACCGCTTGCGAGCAGTACTTC.

The chain employs TRBV7-2 and TRBJ2-3, with TRBD2 matching 11 bases. The CDR3 totals 16 residues. J was trimmed by 6 bases and V by 4 bases; bases with no gene match: 9. Germline V gene data show CDR1 as SGHTA and CDR2 as FQGNSA. In DNA form, the CDR3 reads TGTGCCAGCAGCTCGAGACTAGCGGGAATGTGGGATACGCAGTATTTT. Residues: CASSSRLAGMWDTQYF.

The table lists this clone with a few counts. Here the CDR3 DNA reads TGTGCCAGCAGTGAATACAGGGAAAACAATCAGCCCCAGCATTTT. It specifies CASSEYRENNQPQHF. The V call is TRBV2, the J call TRBJ1-5; D perhaps matches TRBD1 (6 bases). V dropped 2 bases and J dropped 3 bases, with 11 bases sitting between them. In germline, CDR1 is SNHLY, CDR2 FYNNEI. This CDR3 region has 15 residues.

The V and J genes are TRBV27 and TRBJ2-3, with D perhaps matching TRBD2 (5 bases). This CDR3 region has 16 residues. V gave up 5 bases and J gave up 0 bases, with 15 bases separating them. CDR1 is MNHEY and CDR2 is SMNVEV in the germline V gene (reference sequence). The CDR3 coding sequence is TGTGCCAGCAGTCCCCCACTAGATTTAAGCACAGATACGCAGTATTTT. Translated: CASSPPLDLSTDTQYF.

This sequence joins TRBV6-1 and TRBJ1-1; a weak D match, TRBD1 (5 bases). This CDR3 is built from 13 residues. Looked up from germline, CDR1 is MNHNS and CDR2 is SASEGT. Trimming took off 5 bases at V and 1 base at J, with 8 bases between the two ends. The CDR3 is CASSLDRNTEAFF. CDR3 DNA sequence: TGTGCCAGCAGTCTAGACAGGAACACTGAAGCTTTCTTT.

This clone was counted a single time. The J gene is TRBJ1-5, the V gene TRBV19; D might be TRBD1 (5 bases). Germline assignment: CDR1 LNHDA and CDR2 SQIVND (reference sequence). Trimming removed 3 bases at V and 0 bases at J, with 15 bases between. The CDR3 has 17 residues. The CDR3 DNA reads TGTGCCAGTAGTATCGCAGGGATTTCCTATAGCAATCAGCCCCAGCATTTT. Its translation: CASSIAGISYSNQPQHF.

The chain employs TRBV6-5 and TRBJ2-7; a possible D gene is TRBD2 (6 bases). The CDR3 is 13 amino acids. V dropped 8 bases and J dropped 2 bases, with 13 bases sitting between them. Germline CDR1 reads MNHEY; CDR2 reads SVGAGI. CDR3 bases: TGTGCCAGCGGGGCTAGCGTTACCTACGAGCAGTACTTC. It encodes CASGASVTYEQYF.

This chain links TRBV1 with TRBJ1-5. TRBV1 has pseudogene status. This CDR3 has 16 residues. CDR3 nucleotide sequence: TGCACCAGCAGCCAATCGGAGACGGTGACCAATCAGCCCCAGCATTTT. It translates to CTSSQSETVTNQPQHF.

The genes are TRBV7-9 and TRBJ1-1; perhaps TRBD1 as D (6 bases). Germline assignment: CDR1 SEHNR and CDR2 FQNEAQ (reference sequence). Trimming removed 0 bases from V and 1 base from J, with 9 bases in between. CDR3 length equals 15 residues. The CDR3: CASSLADRRNTEAFF. Here the CDR3 DNA reads TGTGCCAGCAGCTTAGCCGACAGGCGGAACACTGAAGCTTTCTTT.

The gene calls are TRBV7-9 and TRBJ2-1; 7 positions match TRBD2. The CDR3 loop spans 16 amino acids. Per germline, CDR1 SEHNR and CDR2 FQNEAQ (reference sequence). Losses at the gene ends were 0 bases for V and 7 bases for J; bases not matched to a gene: 9. The CDR3 spells CASSLAGGQSGNEQFF. The CDR3 bases are TGTGCCAGCAGCTTAGCGGGAGGGCAATCAGGGAATGAGCAGTTCTTC.

As regards this clone: Other DNA sequences in the sample encode the same CDR3. The CDR3 spells CSVRNTEAFF. CDR3 DNA: TGCAGCGTTCGGAACACTGAAGCTTTCTTT. The chain employs TRBV29-1 and TRBJ1-1; D is unclear. CDR3 length: 10 residues. Germline loops: CDR1 SQVTM, CDR2 ANQGSEA. Deletions cut 5 bases from V and 1 base from J, with 2 bases between. Variable domain in full (rest from reference TRBV29-1 and TRBJ1-1): SAVISQKPSRDICQRGTSLTIQCQVDSQVTMMFWYRQQPGQSLTLIATANQGSEATYESGFVIDKFPISRPNLTFSTLTVSNMSPEDSSIYLCSVRNTEAFFGQGTRLTVV.

The chain is built from TRBV7-9 and TRBJ2-5; a possible D gene is TRBD2 (5 bases). Germline-derived CDR1 and CDR2 are SEHNR and FQNEAQ (reference sequence). V was cut by 8 bases and J by 1 base, with 8 bases left in between. This CDR3 has 12 residues. The chain's CDR3 is CASQRGQETQYF. The DNA for the CDR3 is TGTGCCAGCCAACGGGGCCAAGAGACCCAGTACTTC. The whole variable domain, filled in from reference TRBV7-9 and TRBJ2-5, reads DTGVSQNPRHKITKRGQNVTFRCDPISEHNRLYWYRQTLGQGPEFLTYFQNEAQLEKSRLLSDRFSAERPKGSFSTLEIQRTEQGDSAMYLCASQRGQETQYFGPGTRLLVL.

The chain combines TRBV7-2 with TRBJ2-4; D may be TRBD1 (5 bases). Trimming left V 7 bases short and J 1 base short, with 17 bases between. The germline V gene has CDR1 SGHTA and CDR2 FQGNSA. The CDR3 sequence is 16 residues long. The CDR3 bases are TGTGCCAGCACCGCAAGCAGGGAAGGTGCCAAAAACATTCAGTACTTC. Residues: CASTASREGAKNIQYF.

The chain joins TRBV5-1 to TRBJ2-2, with D tentatively TRBD1 (5 bases). V dropped 4 bases and J dropped 6 bases, with 10 bases sitting between them. Germline CDR1 reads SGHRS; CDR2 reads YFSETQ. This CDR3 region has 13 residues. As DNA, the CDR3 is TGCGCCAGCAGCCTAGGGGCCGCCGGGGAGCTGTTTTTT. Amino acid sequence: CASSLGAAGELFF.

V gene TRBV4-1 combines with J gene TRBJ2-3; tentatively, D is TRBD1 (5 bases). The V end was cut by 0 bases, the J end by 1 base, with 14 bases between. CDR1 MGHRA and CDR2 YSYEKL come from the germline V gene. This CDR3 is built from 17 residues. The CDR3 sequence: CASSQDSVLGGTDTQYF. CDR3 nucleotide sequence: TGCGCCAGCAGCCAAGATTCAGTCCTAGGGGGCACAGATACGCAGTATTTT.

The chain recombines TRBV28 with TRBJ1-2, with 8 bases lining up with TRBD1. The CDR3 spans 13 residues. V trimming: 5 bases; J trimming: 8 bases; junction bases outside the gene matches: 7. The germline V gene encodes CDR1 MDHEN and CDR2 SYDVKM. In DNA, the CDR3 is TGTGCCAGCAGTCTACGGACAGGGTACGGCTACACCTTC. This codes for CASSLRTGYGYTF.

This chain joins TRBV6-6 and TRBJ2-3; D is unresolved. The germline V gene encodes CDR1 MNHNY and CDR2 SVGAGI (reference sequence). The CDR3 has 15 amino acids. Trimming removed 8 bases at V and 0 bases at J, with 15 bases between. CDR3 sequence reads: CASAVRQLSTDTQYF. The CDR3 DNA reads TGTGCCAGCGCTGTCAGGCAACTTAGCACAGATACGCAGTATTTT.

The chain links TRBV21-1 to TRBJ1-1. TRBV21-1 is shown as a pseudogene. CDR3 size: 19 residues. The CDR3 DNA reads as TGTGCCAGCAGCACCAACCCCCCTAATCCGCCTCTTCGGAACACTGAAGCTTTCTTT. Protein sequence: CASSTNPPNPPLRNTEAFF.

The V call is TRBV7-6, the J call TRBJ2-7; TRBD1 agrees at 8 bases. CDR1 and CDR2 (germline): SGHVS, FNYEAQ. Trimming at V came to 5 bases and at J to 6 bases, leaving 12 bases not matched to a gene. The CDR3 extends over 15 amino acids. The CDR3 loop is CASSAWTGSFVEQYF. CDR3 sequence (DNA): TGTGCCAGCAGCGCCTGGACAGGGTCTTTTGTCGAGCAGTACTTC. Variable domain in full (rest from reference TRBV7-6 and TRBJ2-7): GAGVSQSPRYKVTKRGQDVALRCDPISGHVSLYWYRQALGQGPEFLTYFNYEAQQDKSGLPNDRFSAERPEGSISTLTIQRTEQRDSAMYRCASSAWTGSFVEQYFGPGTRLTVT.

This clone was seen a single time. This chain links TRBV5-5 with TRBJ2-1; D perhaps matches TRBD1 (6 bases). Germline CDR1 SGHKS, CDR2 YYEKEE (reference sequence). The V end lost 0 bases, the J end lost 3 bases, and 10 bases lay between the germline ends. This CDR3 region has 15 residues. The CDR3 protein is CASSLEGGDYNEQFF. CDR3 in DNA: TGTGCCAGCAGCTTGGAAGGGGGAGACTACAATGAGCAGTTCTTC. The whole variable domain, remainder taken from reference TRBV5-5 and TRBJ2-1, is DAGVTQSPTHLIKTRGQQVTLRCSPISGHKSVSWYQQVLGQGPQFIFQYYEKEERGRGNFPDRFSARQFPNYSSELNVNALLLGDSALYLCASSLEGGDYNEQFFGPGTRLTVL.

The chain combines TRBV4-2 with TRBJ2-1; 9 nucleotides line up with TRBD1. From germline, CDR1 is LGHNA and CDR2 YNFKEQ. The CDR3 is 16 amino acids. Trimming took 0 bases from V and 9 from J; bases not matched to a gene: 9. DNA for the CDR3: TGTGCCAGCAGCCAAGAAGCCTCCACAGGGGGCCGTGAGCAGTTCTTC. Its protein product is CASSQEASTGGREQFF.